This T cell receptor beta chain was observed in a study of tumor-infiltrating lymphocytes in oesophageal squamous cell carcinoma. The CDR3 extends over 11 amino acids. CDR1 MDHEN and CDR2 SYDVKM come from the germline V gene. V was trimmed by 5 bases and J by 4 bases, leaving 5 bases between them. TCRdb recomputed calls from the PCR reads with MiXCR, one row per CDR3 protein. The table has 15,000 or so distinct CDR3 sequences, around 50% seen once. Sequencing was performed on esophageal tumor tissue. The sequence was obtained from a female donor with esophageal squamous cell carcinoma. The rearrangement links TRBV28 to TRBJ1-2; D is unclear. The CDR3 DNA is TGTGCCAGCAGTGACACCTATGGCTACACCTTC. Encoded protein: CASSDTYGYTF.